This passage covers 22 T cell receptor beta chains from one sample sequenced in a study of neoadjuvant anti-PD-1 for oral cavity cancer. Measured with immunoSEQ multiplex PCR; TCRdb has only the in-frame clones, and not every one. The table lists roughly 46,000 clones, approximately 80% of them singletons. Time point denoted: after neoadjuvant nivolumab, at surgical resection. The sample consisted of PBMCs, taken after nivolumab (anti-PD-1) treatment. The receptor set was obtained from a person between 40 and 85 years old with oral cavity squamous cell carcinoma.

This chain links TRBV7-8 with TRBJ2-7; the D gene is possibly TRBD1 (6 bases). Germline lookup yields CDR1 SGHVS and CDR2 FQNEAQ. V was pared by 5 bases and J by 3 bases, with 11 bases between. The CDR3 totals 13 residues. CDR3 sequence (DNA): TGTGCCAGCAGCCAGGACAGTTTCTACGAGCAGTACTTC. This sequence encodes CASSQDSFYEQYF.

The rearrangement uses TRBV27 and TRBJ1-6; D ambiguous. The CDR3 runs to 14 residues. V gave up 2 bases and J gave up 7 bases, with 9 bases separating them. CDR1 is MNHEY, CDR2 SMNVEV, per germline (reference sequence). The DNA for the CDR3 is TGTGCCAGCAGTTTAGGACGGTTAAATTCACCCCTCCACTTT. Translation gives CASSLGRLNSPLHF.

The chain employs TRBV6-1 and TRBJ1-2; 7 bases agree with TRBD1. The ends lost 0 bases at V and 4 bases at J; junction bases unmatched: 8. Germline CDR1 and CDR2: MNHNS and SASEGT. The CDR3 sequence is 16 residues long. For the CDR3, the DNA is TGTGCCAGCAGTGAAGCGCGTAGGACAGGCTTCTATGGCTACACCTTC. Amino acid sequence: CASSEARRTGFYGYTF.

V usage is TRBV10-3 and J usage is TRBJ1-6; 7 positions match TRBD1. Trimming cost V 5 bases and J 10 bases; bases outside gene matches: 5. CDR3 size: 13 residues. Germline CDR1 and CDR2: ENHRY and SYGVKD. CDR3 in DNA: TGTGCCATCAGTATGACAGGGAGCTCACCCCTCCACTTT. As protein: CAISMTGSSPLHF.

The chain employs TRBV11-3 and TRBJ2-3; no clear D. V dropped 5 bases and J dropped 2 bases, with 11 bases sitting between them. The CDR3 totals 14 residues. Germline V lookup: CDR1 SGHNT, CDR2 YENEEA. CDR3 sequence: CASSIGPSTDTQYF. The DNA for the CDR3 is TGTGCCAGCAGCATCGGGCCCTCCACAGATACGCAGTATTTT.

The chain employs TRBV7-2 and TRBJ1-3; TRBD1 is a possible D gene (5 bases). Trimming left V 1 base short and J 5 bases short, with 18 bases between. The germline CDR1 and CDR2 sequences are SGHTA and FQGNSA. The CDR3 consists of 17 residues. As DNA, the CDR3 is TGTGCCAGCAGCTTAGAAGTGGGGGGATATAGTAGAAACACCATATATTTT. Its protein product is CASSLEVGGYSRNTIYF.

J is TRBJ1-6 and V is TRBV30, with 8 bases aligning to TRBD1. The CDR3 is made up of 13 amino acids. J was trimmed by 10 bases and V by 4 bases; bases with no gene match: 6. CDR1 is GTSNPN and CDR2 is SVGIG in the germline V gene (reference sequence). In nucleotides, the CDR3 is TGTGCCTGGACGGCGGACAGGGAATCACCCCTCCACTTT. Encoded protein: CAWTADRESPLHF.

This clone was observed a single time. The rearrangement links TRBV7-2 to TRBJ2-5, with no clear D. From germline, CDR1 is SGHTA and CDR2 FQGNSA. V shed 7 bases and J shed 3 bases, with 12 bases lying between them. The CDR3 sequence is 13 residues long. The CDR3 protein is CASTSFAEETQYF. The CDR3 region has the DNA TGTGCCAGCACCTCCTTCGCGGAAGAGACCCAGTACTTC.

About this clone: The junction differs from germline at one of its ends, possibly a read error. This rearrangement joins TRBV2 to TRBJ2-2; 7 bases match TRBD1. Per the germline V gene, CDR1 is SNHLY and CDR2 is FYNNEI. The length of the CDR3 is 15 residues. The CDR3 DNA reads TGTGCCAGCAGTGAAACCAGGGGGAACGCCGGGGAGCTGTTTTTT. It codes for CASSETRGNAGELFF.

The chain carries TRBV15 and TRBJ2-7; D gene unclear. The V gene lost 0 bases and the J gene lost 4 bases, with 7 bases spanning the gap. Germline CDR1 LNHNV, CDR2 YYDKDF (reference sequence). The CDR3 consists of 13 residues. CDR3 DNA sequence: TGTGCCACCAGCAGAGACAGTTTTTACGAGCAGTACTTC. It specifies CATSRDSFYEQYF.

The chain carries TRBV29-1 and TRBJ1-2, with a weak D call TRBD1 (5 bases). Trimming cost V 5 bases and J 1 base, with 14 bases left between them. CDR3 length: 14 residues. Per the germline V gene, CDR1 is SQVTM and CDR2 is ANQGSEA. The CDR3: CSVPDRAVNYGYTF. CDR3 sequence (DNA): TGCAGCGTTCCCGACAGAGCTGTTAACTATGGCTACACCTTC.

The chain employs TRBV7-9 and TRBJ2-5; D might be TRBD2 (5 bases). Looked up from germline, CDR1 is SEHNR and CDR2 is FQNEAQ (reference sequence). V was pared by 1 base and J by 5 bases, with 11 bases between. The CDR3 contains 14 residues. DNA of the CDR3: TGTGCCAGCAGCTTAGAGTCGAGGGTTGAGACCCAGTACTTC. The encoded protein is CASSLESRVETQYF.

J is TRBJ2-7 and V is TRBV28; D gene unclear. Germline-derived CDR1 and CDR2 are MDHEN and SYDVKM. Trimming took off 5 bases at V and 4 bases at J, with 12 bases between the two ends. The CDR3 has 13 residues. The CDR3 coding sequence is TGTGCCAGCAGTCCTAAAGCCGGATACGAGCAGTACTTC. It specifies CASSPKAGYEQYF. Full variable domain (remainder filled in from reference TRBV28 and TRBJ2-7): DVKVTQSSRYLVKRTGEKVFLECVQDMDHENMFWYRQDPGLGLRLIYFSYDVKMKEKGDIPEGYSVSREKKERFSLILESASTNQTSMYLCASSPKAGYEQYFGPGTRLTVT.

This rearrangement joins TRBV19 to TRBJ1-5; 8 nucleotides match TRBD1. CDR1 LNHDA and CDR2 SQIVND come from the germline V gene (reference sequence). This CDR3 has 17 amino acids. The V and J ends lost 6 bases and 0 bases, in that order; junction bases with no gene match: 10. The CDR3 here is CASRGFDQGASNQPQHF. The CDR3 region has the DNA TGTGCCAGTAGAGGCTTTGATCAGGGGGCTAGCAATCAGCCCCAGCATTTT.

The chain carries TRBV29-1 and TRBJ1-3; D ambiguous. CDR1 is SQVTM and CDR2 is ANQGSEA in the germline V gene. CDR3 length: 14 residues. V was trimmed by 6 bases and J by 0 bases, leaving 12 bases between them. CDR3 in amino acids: CSVRETLSGNTIYF. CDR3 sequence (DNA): TGCAGCGTGAGGGAAACCCTCTCTGGAAACACCATATATTTT.

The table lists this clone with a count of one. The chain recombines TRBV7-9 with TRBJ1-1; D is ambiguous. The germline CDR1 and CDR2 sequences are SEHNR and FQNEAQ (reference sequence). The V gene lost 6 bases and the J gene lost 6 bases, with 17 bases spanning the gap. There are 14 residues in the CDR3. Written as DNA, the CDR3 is TGTGCCAGCAGTGAGGCCGCTACCGCCGCTGAAGCTTTCTTT. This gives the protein CASSEAATAAEAFF.

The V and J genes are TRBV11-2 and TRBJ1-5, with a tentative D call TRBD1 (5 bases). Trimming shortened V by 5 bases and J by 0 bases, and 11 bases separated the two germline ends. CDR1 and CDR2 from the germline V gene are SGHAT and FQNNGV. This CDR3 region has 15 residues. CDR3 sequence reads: CASSVGDVSNQPQHF. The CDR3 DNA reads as TGTGCCAGCAGCGTAGGGGACGTTAGCAATCAGCCCCAGCATTTT.

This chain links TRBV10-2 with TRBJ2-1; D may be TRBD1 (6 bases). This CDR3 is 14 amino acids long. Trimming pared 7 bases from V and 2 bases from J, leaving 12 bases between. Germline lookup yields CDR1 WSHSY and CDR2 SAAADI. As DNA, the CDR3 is TGCGCCAGCATGTCCAGGGGAACCTACAATGAGCAGTTCTTC. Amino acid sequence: CASMSRGTYNEQFF.

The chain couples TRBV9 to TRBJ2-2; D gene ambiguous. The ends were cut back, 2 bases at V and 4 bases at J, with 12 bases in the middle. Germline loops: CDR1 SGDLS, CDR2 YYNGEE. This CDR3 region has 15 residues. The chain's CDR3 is CASSVVSSGTGELFF. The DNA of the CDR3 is TGTGCCAGCAGCGTGGTATCGTCCGGCACCGGGGAGCTGTTTTTT. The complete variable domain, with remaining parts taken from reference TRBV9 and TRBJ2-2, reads DSGVTQTPKHLITATGQRVTLRCSPRSGDLSVYWYQQSLDQGLQFLIQYYNGEERAKGNILERFSAQQFPDLHSELNLSSLELGDSALYFCASSVVSSGTGELFFGEGSRLTVL.

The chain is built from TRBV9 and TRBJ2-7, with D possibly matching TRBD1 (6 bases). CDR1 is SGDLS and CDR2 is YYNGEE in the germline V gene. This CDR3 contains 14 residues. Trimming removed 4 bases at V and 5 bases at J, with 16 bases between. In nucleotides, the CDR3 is TGTGCCAGCAGCCCCATCCCTACAGGGAACGAGCAGTACTTC. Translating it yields CASSPIPTGNEQYF. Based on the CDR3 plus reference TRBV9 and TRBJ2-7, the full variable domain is DSGVTQTPKHLITATGQRVTLRCSPRSGDLSVYWYQQSLDQGLQFLIQYYNGEERAKGNILERFSAQQFPDLHSELNLSSLELGDSALYFCASSPIPTGNEQYFGPGTRLTVT.

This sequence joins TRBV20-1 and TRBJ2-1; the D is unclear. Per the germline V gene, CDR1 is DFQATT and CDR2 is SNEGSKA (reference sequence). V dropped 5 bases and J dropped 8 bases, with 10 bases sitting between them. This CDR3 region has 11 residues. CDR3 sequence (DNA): TGCAGTGCTCGCAGGAACGATGAGCAGTTCTTC. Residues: CSARRNDEQFF.

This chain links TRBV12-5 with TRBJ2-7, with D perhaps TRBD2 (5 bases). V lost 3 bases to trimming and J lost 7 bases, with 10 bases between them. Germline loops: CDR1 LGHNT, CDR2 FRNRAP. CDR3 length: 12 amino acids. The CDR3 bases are TGTGCTAGTGGTTTAGGCCCGGGGGAGCAGTACTTC. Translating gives CASGLGPGEQYF.